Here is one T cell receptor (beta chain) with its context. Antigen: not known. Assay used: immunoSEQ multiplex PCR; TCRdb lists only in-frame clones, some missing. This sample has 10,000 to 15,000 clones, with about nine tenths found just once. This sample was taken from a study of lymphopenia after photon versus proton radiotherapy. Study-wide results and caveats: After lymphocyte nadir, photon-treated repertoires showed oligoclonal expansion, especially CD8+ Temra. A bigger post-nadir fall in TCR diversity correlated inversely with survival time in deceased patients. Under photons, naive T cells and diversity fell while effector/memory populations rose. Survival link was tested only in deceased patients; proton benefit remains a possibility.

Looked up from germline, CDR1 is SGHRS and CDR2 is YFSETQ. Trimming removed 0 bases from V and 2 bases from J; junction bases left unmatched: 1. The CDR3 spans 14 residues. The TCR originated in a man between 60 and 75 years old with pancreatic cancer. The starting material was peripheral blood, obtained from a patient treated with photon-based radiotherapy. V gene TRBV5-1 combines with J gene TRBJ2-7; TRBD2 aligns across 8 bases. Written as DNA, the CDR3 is TGCGCCAGCAGCTTGGCGGGGGGGCCCTACGAGCAGTACTTC. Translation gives CASSLAGGPYEQYF.